Below are 30 T cell receptor beta chains sequenced from a single sample in a study of T cell responses to AZD1222 COVID-19 vaccine. Produced via immunoSEQ multiplex PCR; TCRdb's table is partial and in-frame only. The top ten hold about 4.2% of the sample, which has roughly 190,000 clones, 85% to 95% seen once. The starting material was peripheral blood, obtained on day 0 of AZD1222 vaccination. These receptor sequences come from an adult in good health.

CDR3 region: CASSQDGGSSSYNEQFF. CDR3 sequence (DNA): TGTGCCAGCAGCCAAGATGGAGGGTCCTCATCCTACAATGAGCAGTTCTTC. The V gene is TRBV3-1 (or the pseudogene TRBV3-2), the J gene TRBJ2-1, with D maybe TRBD2 (6 bases). V was clipped by 0 bases and J by 1 base, with 13 bases between them. The CDR3 length is 17 residues. CDR1 LGHDT and CDR2 YNNKEL come from the germline V gene (reference sequence).

This chain links TRBV7-9 with TRBJ1-3; TRBD1 agrees at 8 bases. Trimming removed 6 bases from V and 0 bases from J; junction bases left unmatched: 10. The CDR3 length is 17 residues. Germline lookup yields CDR1 SEHNR and CDR2 FQNEAQ (reference sequence). CDR3: CASSSLDRANSGNTIYF. The CDR3 DNA is TGTGCCAGCAGTTCACTGGACAGGGCCAACTCTGGAAACACCATATATTTT.

The rearrangement joins TRBV27 to TRBJ2-1; the D is unclear. V lost 0 bases to trimming and J lost 4 bases, with 7 bases between them. Germline assignment: CDR1 MNHEY and CDR2 SMNVEV (reference sequence). CDR3 length: 14 amino acids. CDR3 amino acids: CASSLSLGYNEQFF. The CDR3, as DNA: TGTGCCAGCAGTTTATCCCTGGGGTACAATGAGCAGTTCTTC.

This sequence joins TRBV28 and TRBJ2-3, with 10 bases matching TRBD2. Trimming took 6 bases from V and 8 from J; bases not matched to a gene: 14. The CDR3 consists of 16 residues. Germline lookup yields CDR1 MDHEN and CDR2 SYDVKM. The CDR3 here is CASRIASGSGIGTQYF. DNA of the CDR3: TGTGCCAGCAGAATTGCTAGCGGGAGTGGGATCGGTACGCAGTATTTT.

This clone has only a few counts. J is TRBJ2-1 and V is TRBV10-3, with 10 bases fitting TRBD1. Germline CDR1 is ENHRY and CDR2 is SYGVKD. V lost 0 bases to trimming and J lost 6 bases; unmatched junction nucleotides: 2. The CDR3 is 15 amino acids. CDR3: CAISESRTGGNEQFF. The CDR3 coding sequence is TGTGCCATCAGTGAGTCGAGGACAGGGGGCAATGAGCAGTTCTTC.

There are a few counts of this clone. V is TRBV19 and J is TRBJ1-2; D uncertain. This CDR3 region has 12 residues. Per germline, CDR1 LNHDA and CDR2 SQIVND (reference sequence). V lost 5 bases, J lost 4 bases, and 8 bases lay in between. DNA for the CDR3: TGTGCCAGTAGTCCCCAGACCTATGGCTACACCTTC. Protein sequence: CASSPQTYGYTF.

The chain couples TRBV19 to TRBJ1-2; D call uncertain. The germline CDR1 and CDR2 sequences are LNHDA and SQIVND (reference sequence). The CDR3 sequence is 12 residues long. V lost 3 bases and J lost 7, with 9 bases in between. The DNA for the CDR3 is TGTGCCAGTAGTATGACCGGGTTTGGCTACACCTTC. Translation gives CASSMTGFGYTF.

The chain is built from TRBV15 and TRBJ2-7; 9 bases agree with TRBD2. Germline-derived CDR1 and CDR2 are LNHNV and YYDKDF (reference sequence). V dropped 5 bases and J dropped 7; count of bases not matched to a gene: 9. The CDR3 is 14 residues long. Written as DNA, the CDR3 is TGTGCCACCAGCTCCCGCGGGGGGGGCGGGGAGCAGTACTTC. This gives the protein CATSSRGGGGEQYF.

The gene calls are TRBV12-3 or TRBV12-4 and TRBJ1-2; D might be TRBD1 (6 bases). CDR3 size: 12 residues. Deletions cut 8 bases from V and 7 bases from J, with 14 bases between. In DNA, the CDR3 is TGTGCCAGCGTCTCTTCGGGGGCTGGCTACACCTTC. Residues: CASVSSGAGYTF.

V and J are TRBV7-6 and TRBJ2-1; 8 bases are a match to TRBD2. Germline CDR1 reads SGHVS; CDR2 reads FNYEAQ. With 5 bases clipped from V and 9 bases from J, the junction kept 15 bases outside the gene matches. The CDR3 covers 16 residues. CDR3 protein: CASSLGKRENGGEQFF. Here the CDR3 DNA reads TGTGCCAGCAGCCTGGGGAAGCGGGAGAATGGGGGTGAGCAGTTCTTC.

As DNA, the CDR3 is TGTGCCACCAGCAGAGATGACCACCGAGGAGAGACCCAGTACTTC. Its translation: CATSRDDHRGETQYF. The chain recombines TRBV15 with TRBJ2-5, with D uncertain. V was trimmed by 0 bases and J by 4 bases, leaving 12 bases between them. The CDR3 has 15 amino acids. Germline V gives CDR1 LNHNV, CDR2 YYDKDF (reference sequence).

The chain is built from TRBV6-1 and TRBJ2-2, with TRBD2 matching over 9 bases. J was trimmed by 6 bases and V by 3 bases; bases with no gene match: 11. This CDR3 has 17 residues. Germline lookup yields CDR1 MNHNS and CDR2 SASEGT. The CDR3 sequence: CASSEFISGGLSGELFF. Here the CDR3 DNA reads TGTGCCAGCAGTGAGTTTATAAGCGGGGGGCTCTCCGGGGAGCTGTTTTTT.

The chain employs TRBV30 and TRBJ1-1; D is ambiguous. The CDR3 has 14 residues. Trimming shortened V by 4 bases and J by 0 bases, and 12 bases separated the two germline ends. From germline, CDR1 is GTSNPN and CDR2 SVGIG (reference sequence). The CDR3 here is CAWTRTALNTEAFF. The DNA for the CDR3 is TGTGCCTGGACCCGGACCGCGTTGAACACTGAAGCTTTCTTT.

V and J are TRBV5-1 and TRBJ1-2; D is possibly TRBD1 (5 bases). CDR1 is SGHRS, CDR2 YFSETQ, per germline. V gave up 4 bases and J gave up 1 base, with 11 bases separating them. The CDR3 runs 14 residues. The DNA for the CDR3 is TGCGCCAGCAGCGCGGACACTGGTAACTATGGCTACACCTTC. This sequence encodes CASSADTGNYGYTF.

The chain uses TRBV4-1 and TRBJ2-7; 7 bases agree with TRBD1. Germline-derived CDR1 and CDR2 are MGHRA and YSYEKL. The CDR3 is 14 residues long. The V gene end was trimmed by 1 base and the J gene end by 2 bases; junction bases not matched to a gene: 2. CDR3 sequence reads: CASSQGQGAYEQYF. The CDR3 coding sequence is TGCGCCAGCAGCCAAGGACAGGGAGCCTACGAGCAGTACTTC.

The chain couples TRBV5-1 to TRBJ1-1; D may be TRBD1 (6 bases). The V end was cut by 4 bases, the J end by 5 bases, with 27 bases between. CDR3 length equals 18 residues. CDR1 is SGHRS, CDR2 YFSETQ, per germline. Here the CDR3 DNA reads TGCGCCAGCAGCATCGTCGCAGGGGCCCTCCCCTTGGGTACTGAAGCTTTCTTT. Protein: CASSIVAGALPLGTEAFF.

This clone was picked up one time. V gene TRBV11-2 combines with J gene TRBJ1-2; no clear D. Trimming took 4 bases from V and 3 from J, leaving 3 bases between them. This CDR3 is built from 11 residues. CDR1 and CDR2 from the germline V gene are SGHAT and FQNNGV. CDR3 nucleotides: TGTGCCAGCAGCTCGGACTATGGCTACACCTTC. It is translated as CASSSDYGYTF.

This clone has only a few counts. This chain links TRBV7-2 with TRBJ2-7, with D unclear. V lost 3 bases to trimming and J lost 3 bases, with 9 bases between them. The CDR3 sequence is 13 residues long. Germline V gives CDR1 SGHTA, CDR2 FQGNSA. The CDR3 nucleotides read TGTGCCAGCAGCTTGGGATGGGGCTACGAGCAGTACTTC. This translates into CASSLGWGYEQYF.

The sample holds one count of this clone. This chain joins TRBV20-1 and TRBJ1-2; D may be TRBD1 (5 bases). The CDR3 is 11 residues long. From germline, CDR1 is DFQATT and CDR2 SNEGSKA (reference sequence). Trimming pared 6 bases from V and 8 bases from J, leaving 13 bases between. For the CDR3, the DNA is TGCAGTGCCTGGGGGGAGGGAGGCTACACCTTC. Translating gives CSAWGEGGYTF.

V is TRBV11-2 and J is TRBJ1-2, with D possibly matching TRBD1 (5 bases). Germline CDR1 and CDR2: SGHAT and FQNNGV. This CDR3 contains 16 residues. The germline V and J ends were trimmed by 1 base and 0 bases, with 12 bases remaining between them. The CDR3, as DNA: TGTGCCAGCAGCTTAGGGGGCACCCCCCCTAACTATGGCTACACCTTC. This sequence encodes CASSLGGTPPNYGYTF.

V usage is TRBV6-2 or TRBV6-3 and J usage is TRBJ1-2; a weak D match, TRBD1 (6 bases). Trimming pared 2 bases from V and 12 bases from J, leaving 13 bases between. Germline V gene sequence: CDR1 MNHEY, CDR2 SVGEGT. The CDR3 totals 12 residues. CDR3 sequence: CASSYAAGEHTF. The DNA for the CDR3 is TGTGCCAGCAGTTACGCGGCAGGGGAGCACACCTTC.

The count of this clone is one. The chain couples TRBV4-2 to TRBJ2-7; D unclear. Germline CDR1 reads LGHNA; CDR2 reads YNFKEQ. The CDR3 is 13 residues long. V was pared by 0 bases and J by 4 bases, with 7 bases between. CDR3 nucleotide sequence: TGTGCCAGCAGCCAAGAGGAAGGGTACGAGCAGTACTTC. It yields the protein CASSQEEGYEQYF.

The genes are TRBV18 and TRBJ2-7; 9 positions match TRBD1. Trimming cost V 10 bases and J 7 bases; bases outside gene matches: 11. Germline CDR1 KGHSH, CDR2 LQKENI. The CDR3 covers 13 residues. The CDR3 spells CATSRDRAREQYF. The DNA of the CDR3 is TGTGCCACCTCTCGGGACAGGGCGAGGGAGCAGTACTTC. The complete variable domain, with remaining parts taken from reference TRBV18 and TRBJ2-7, reads NAGVMQNPRHLVRRRGQEARLRCSPMKGHSHVYWYRQLPEEGLKFMVYLQKENIIDESGMPKERFSAEFPKEGPSILRIQQVVRGDSAAYFCATSRDRAREQYFGPGTRLTVT.

This rearrangement joins TRBV5-5 to TRBJ1-5, with 7 bases lining up with TRBD1. The CDR3 has 15 residues. V was pared by 2 bases and J by 3 bases, with 5 bases of the junction left unmatched. CDR1 is SGHKS and CDR2 is YYEKEE in the germline V gene (reference sequence). The CDR3 DNA reads as TGTGCCAGCAGCTTTCTAACAGGGGACAATCAGCCCCAGCATTTT. Residues: CASSFLTGDNQPQHF.

This clone was counted a single time. The chain uses TRBV4-1 and TRBJ1-3; D is unclear. Trimming stripped 0 bases from V and 0 bases from J, with 9 bases between. The V gene's germline CDR1 is MGHRA and CDR2 YSYEKL. This CDR3 spans 16 amino acids. DNA for the CDR3: TGCGCCAGCAGCCAAGAGGCAGATAGCTCTGGAAACACCATATATTTT. Its translation: CASSQEADSSGNTIYF.

Here the CDR3 DNA reads TGTGCCAGCAGCTCAACAGTTAGGGACACTGAAGCTTTCTTT. This translates into CASSSTVRDTEAFF. The chain links TRBV13 to TRBJ1-1; D is unresolved. Germline CDR1 PRHDT, CDR2 FYEKMQ (reference sequence). The CDR3 runs 14 residues. V lost 4 bases to trimming and J lost 3 bases, with 12 bases between them.

This rearrangement joins TRBV27 to TRBJ1-4; TRBD1 matches 9 bases. This CDR3 has 15 residues. Trimming cost V 7 bases and J 8 bases; bases outside gene matches: 11. The germline V gene has CDR1 MNHEY and CDR2 SMNVEV (reference sequence). This CDR3 is CASTARTGEKEKLFF. In nucleotides, the CDR3 is TGTGCCAGCACAGCGAGGACAGGGGAGAAGGAAAAACTGTTTTTT.

The gene calls are TRBV5-1 and TRBJ1-3; D is undetermined. V lost 0 bases to trimming and J lost 0 bases, with 7 bases between them. The CDR3 is made up of 15 amino acids. CDR1 is SGHRS and CDR2 is YFSETQ in the germline V gene. The CDR3 DNA follows: TGCGCCAGCAGCTTGGAGGAATTCTCTGGAAACACCATATATTTT. Its translation is CASSLEEFSGNTIYF. Full variable domain (remainder filled in from reference TRBV5-1 and TRBJ1-3): KAGVTQTPRYLIKTRGQQVTLSCSPISGHRSVSWYQQTPGQGLQFLFEYFSETQRNKGNFPGRFSGRQFSNSRSEMNVSTLELGDSALYLCASSLEEFSGNTIYFGEGSWLTVV.

The CDR3 protein is CASSLANGTGNEQYF. In DNA form, the CDR3 reads TGTGCCAGCAGCTTAGCTAACGGGACAGGGAACGAGCAGTACTTC. The chain carries TRBV7-9 and TRBJ2-7; 9 bases fit TRBD1. Germline CDR1 is SEHNR and CDR2 is FQNEAQ (reference sequence). After removal of 0 bases from V and 5 bases from J, the junction contained 5 bases not matched to a gene. CDR3 length: 15 residues. The variable domain in full, with the rest retrieved from reference TRBV7-9 and TRBJ2-7, is DTGVSQNPRHKITKRGQNVTFRCDPISEHNRLYWYRQTLGQGPEFLTYFQNEAQLEKSRLLSDRFSAERPKGSFSTLEIQRTEQGDSAMYLCASSLANGTGNEQYFGPGTRLTVT.

The chain joins TRBV9 to TRBJ2-5; D not certain. Per germline, CDR1 SGDLS and CDR2 YYNGEE. This CDR3 is 11 amino acids long. V was shortened by 4 bases and J by 5 bases, with 6 bases between the two germline ends. CDR3 region: CASSPVETQYF. The CDR3 DNA sequence: TGTGCCAGCAGCCCTGTCGAGACCCAGTACTTC.